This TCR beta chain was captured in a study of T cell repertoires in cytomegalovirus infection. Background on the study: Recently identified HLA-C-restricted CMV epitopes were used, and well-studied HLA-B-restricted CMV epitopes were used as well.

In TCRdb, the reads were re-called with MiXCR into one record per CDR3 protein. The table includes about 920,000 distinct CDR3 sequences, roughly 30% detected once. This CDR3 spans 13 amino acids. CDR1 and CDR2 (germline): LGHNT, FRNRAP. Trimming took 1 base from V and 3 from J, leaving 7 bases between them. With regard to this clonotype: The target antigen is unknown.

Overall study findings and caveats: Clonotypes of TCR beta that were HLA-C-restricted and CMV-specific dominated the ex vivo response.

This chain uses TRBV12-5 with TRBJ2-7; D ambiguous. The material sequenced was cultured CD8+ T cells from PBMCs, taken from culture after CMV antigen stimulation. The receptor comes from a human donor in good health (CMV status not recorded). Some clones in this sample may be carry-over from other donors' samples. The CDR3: CASGLASIYEQYF. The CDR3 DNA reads TGTGCTAGTGGTTTGGCCTCCATCTACGAGCAGTACTTC.